This TCR beta chain is drawn from a study of T cell responses to AZD1222 COVID-19 vaccine. Findings and limits, study-wide: All repertoire sampling was performed exclusively after the peak T cell response. Just a handful of AZD1222 recipients tested seropositive at baseline. The span of vaccine-associated CD4 TCRs extended across spike, with dominance at 160-218 and 743-854. The reported proportion of spike-specific TCRs targeting unmutated variant regions was nearly half.

Per germline, CDR1 GTSNPN and CDR2 SVGIG (reference sequence). The CDR3 has 15 residues. Deletions cut 0 bases from V and 10 bases from J, with 16 bases between. Concerning this clone itself: The antigen is not known.

Profiling relied on immunoSEQ multiplex PCR, and the TCRdb table lists in-frame clones only, not all of them. The table for this sample gives about 140,000 clones. The sequence derives from an adult in good health. Sequencing was done on a sample of peripheral blood. The chain links TRBV30 to TRBJ1-6, with D maybe TRBD1 (5 bases). CDR3 bases: TGTGCCTGGAGTGTACTTGTGGGGGTTTGGTCACCCCTCCACTTT. It encodes CAWSVLVGVWSPLHF.